The rows below give T cell receptor beta chains drawn from one sample of a study of CD8 T cells in Susac syndrome. TCRdb processed the immunoSEQ multiplex PCR reads anew with MiXCR; each CDR3 protein has one entry. The sample includes approximately 190,000 distinct CDR3 sequences, approximately 95% of them seen just once. Input material: CD8+ T cells from PBMCs. The receptors originated from a human donor with Susac syndrome. Both conserved end residues are part of each CDR3. A D gene is named only where the DNA matches it firmly. Not all rows give a size; the values are once, few, many and, for expanded clones, a class.

>TRBD1|TRBJ2-3|NA|TRBV7-3
TGTGCCAGCAGCATAGGGACAGGACAGGGAGATACGCAGTATTTT
CASSIGTGQGDTQYF
>NA|TRBJ1-1|NA|TRBV5-6
TGTGCCAGCAGCGTTTTAACGAGGGGCCCTGAAGCTTTCTTT
CASSVLTRGPEAFF
>NA|TRBJ2-1|NA|TRBV18
TGTGCCAGCTCACAGAGCTCCTACAATGAGCAGTTCTTC
CASSQSSYNEQFF
>NA|TRBJ2-1|NA|TRBV6-5
TGTGCCAGCTCAGAGGCCGGGTACAATGAGCAGTTCTTC
CASSEAGYNEQFF
>NA|TRBJ2-2|once|TRBV20-1
TGCAGTGTTGAGAGGTCCGGGGAGCTGTTTTTT
CSVERSGELFF
>NA|TRBJ1-2|NA|TRBV29-1
TGCAGCGTTGATAGTGGCTACACCTTC
CSVDSGYTF
>NA|TRBJ2-1|NA|TRBV3-1
TGTGCCAGCAGCCTTCCAAAACGGGGCAATGAGCAGTTCTTC
CASSLPKRGNEQFF
>TRBD1|TRBJ2-5|NA|TRBV27
TGTGCCAGCAGTCTGACAGGGGGGGAACAAGAGACCCAGTACTTC
CASSLTGGEQETQYF
>NA|TRBJ1-2|NA|TRBV3-1
TGTGCCAGCAGCCGAGGGGACGGTGGTGGCTATGGCTACACCTTC
CASSRGDGGGYGYTF
>TRBD1|TRBJ1-6|NA|TRBV4-1
TGCGCCAGCAACAAGGACAGGGTAGATTCACCCCTCCACTTT
CASNKDRVDSPLHF
>NA|TRBJ2-4|NA|TRBV11-2
TGTGCCAGCAGCTTAGGAGGGATAGCGATTCAGTACTTC
CASSLGGIAIQYF
>NA|TRBJ2-3|NA|TRBV9
TGTGCCAGCAGCCTGGAGACAGTCACAGATACGCAGTATTTT
CASSLETVTDTQYF
>NA|TRBJ2-7|NA|TRBV19
TGTGCCAGTAGTATAACCGGCGGAACCTACGAGCAGTACTTC
CASSITGGTYEQYF
>TRBD1|TRBJ1-1|NA|TRBV15
TGTGCCACCAGCAACAGGGGATTCCGCCCCACTGAAGCTTTCTTT
CATSNRGFRPTEAFF
>TRBD1|TRBJ2-1|NA|TRBV20-1
TGCAGTGCTAGACAGGGGGTCTCGCACTTAATCAATGAGCAGTTCTTC
CSARQGVSHLINEQFF
>TRBD2|TRBJ2-7|NA|TRBV20-1
TGCAGTGCTTCCGATTTTAGCGGGGGGTCGGGGGAGCAGTACTTC
CSASDFSGGSGEQYF
>TRBD1|TRBJ2-7|NA|TRBV4-1
TGCGCCAGCAGCCTCAAGACCGGGACAGGGAGCTCCTACGAGCAGTACTTC
CASSLKTGTGSSYEQYF
>TRBD2|TRBJ2-7|NA|TRBV7-9
TGTGCCAGCAGCTTACTAGCGGGAGATTTCTACGAGCAGTACTTC
CASSLLAGDFYEQYF
>NA|TRBJ2-7|NA|TRBV27
TGTGCCAGCAAATCGTTGGACAGACTTCTCTTCGACGAGCAGTACTTC
CASKSLDRLLFDEQYF
>NA|TRBJ2-7|NA|TRBV25-1
TGTGCCAGCAGTGACCTCTACGAGCAGTACTTC
CASSDLYEQYF
>NA|TRBJ2-3|NA|TRBV20-1
TGCAGTGGCACACCGAGCGAGAGCGCGACCACAGATACGCAGTATTTT
CSGTPSESATTDTQYF
>TRBD1|TRBJ1-2|NA|TRBV18
TGTGCCAGCTCACCGACTACAGGGGACTATGGCTACACCTTC
CASSPTTGDYGYTF
>TRBD1|TRBJ1-1|NA|TRBV20-1
TGCAGTGCTGGAGGACAGGGAACTGAAGCTTTCTTT
CSAGGQGTEAFF
>TRBD1|TRBJ1-5|NA|TRBV9
TGTGCCAGCAGCTCGGACAGGGAAGGGGATCAGCCCCAGCATTTT
CASSSDREGDQPQHF
>NA|TRBJ2-2|NA|TRBV6-5
TGTGCCACCCTCTGGGGGAGTGGTACCGGGGAGCTGTTTTTT
CATLWGSGTGELFF
>NA|TRBJ2-3|once|TRBV11-2
TGTGCCAGCAGCTTCGGAAGGGATGGGACAGATACGCAGTATTTT
CASSFGRDGTDTQYF
>NA|TRBJ2-1|NA|TRBV7-2
TGTGCCAGCAGCTCTGGACTTTACAATGAGCAGTTCTTC
CASSSGLYNEQFF
>NA|TRBJ2-7|NA|TRBV20-1
TGCAGTGCTAGAGGGGCGAGCTCCTACGAGCAGTACTTC
CSARGASSYEQYF
>NA|TRBJ1-2|few|TRBV7-9
TGTGCCAGCAGTCCCGGGACGGTTTATGGCTACACCTTC
CASSPGTVYGYTF
>NA|TRBJ2-7|NA|TRBV27
TGTGCCAGCAGTTTCTCTGGAACCTACGAGCAGTACTTC
CASSFSGTYEQYF